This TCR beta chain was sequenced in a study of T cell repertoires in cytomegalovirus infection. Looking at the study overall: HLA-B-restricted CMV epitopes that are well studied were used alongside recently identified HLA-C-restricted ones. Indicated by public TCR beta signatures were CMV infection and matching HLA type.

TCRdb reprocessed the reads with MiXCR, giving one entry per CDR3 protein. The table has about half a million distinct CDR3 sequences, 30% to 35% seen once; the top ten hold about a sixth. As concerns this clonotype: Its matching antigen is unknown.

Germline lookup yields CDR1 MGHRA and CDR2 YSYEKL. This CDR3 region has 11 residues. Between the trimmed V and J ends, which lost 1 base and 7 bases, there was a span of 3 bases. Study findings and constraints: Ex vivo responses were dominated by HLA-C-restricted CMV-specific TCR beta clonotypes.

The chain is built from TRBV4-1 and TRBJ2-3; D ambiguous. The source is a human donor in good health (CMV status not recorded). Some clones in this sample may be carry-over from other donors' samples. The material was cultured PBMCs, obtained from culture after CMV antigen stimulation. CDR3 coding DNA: TGCGCCAGCAGCCAAGCAAATACGCAGTATTTT. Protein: CASSQANTQYF.